Here is one TCR beta chain with its context. Primers: 60 Vbeta forward and 13 Jbeta reverse. TCRdb keeps only in-frame clones here, not all; method: immunoSEQ multiplex PCR. The data show about 170,000 clones, roughly four fifths seen once. This sample was taken from a study of cytomegalovirus exposure and HLA in healthy donors. Germline values: CDR1 SEHNR, CDR2 FQNEAQ (reference sequence). CDR3 length equals 14 residues. V lost 5 bases to trimming and J lost 2 bases, with 13 bases between them. The source material was PBMCs. V is TRBV7-9 and J is TRBJ2-7, with D tentatively TRBD2 (5 bases). This sequence was found in a woman aged 18-35 years in good health and CMV-seropositive. CDR3 nucleotides: TGTGCCAGCAGCGTCCCTAGCACGCCCTACGAGCAGTACTTC. Amino acid sequence: CASSVPSTPYEQYF. The full variable domain, with the rest looked up from reference TRBV7-9 and TRBJ2-7, is DTGVSQNPRHKITKRGQNVTFRCDPISEHNRLYWYRQTLGQGPEFLTYFQNEAQLEKSRLLSDRFSAERPKGSFSTLEIQRTEQGDSAMYLCASSVPSTPYEQYFGPGTRLTVT.